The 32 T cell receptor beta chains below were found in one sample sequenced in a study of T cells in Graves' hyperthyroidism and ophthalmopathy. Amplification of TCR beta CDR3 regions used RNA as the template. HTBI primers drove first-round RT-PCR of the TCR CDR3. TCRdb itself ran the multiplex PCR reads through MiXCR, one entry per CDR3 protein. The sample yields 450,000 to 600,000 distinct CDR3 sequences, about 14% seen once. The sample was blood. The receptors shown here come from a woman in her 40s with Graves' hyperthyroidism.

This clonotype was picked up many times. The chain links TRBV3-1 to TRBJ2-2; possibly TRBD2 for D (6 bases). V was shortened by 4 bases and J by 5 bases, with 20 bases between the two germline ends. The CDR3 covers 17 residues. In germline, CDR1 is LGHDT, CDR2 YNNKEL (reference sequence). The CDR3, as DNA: TGTGCCAGCAGCCGGGCTGGGGGGAGAGCTGGGACCGGGGAGCTGTTTTTT. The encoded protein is CASSRAGGRAGTGELFF.

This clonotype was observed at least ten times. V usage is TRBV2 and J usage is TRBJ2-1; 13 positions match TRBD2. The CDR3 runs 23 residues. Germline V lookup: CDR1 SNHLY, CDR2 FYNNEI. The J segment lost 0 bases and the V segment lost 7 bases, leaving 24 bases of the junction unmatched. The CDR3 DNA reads TGTGCCAGCATCGGACCGGGACTAGCGGGACCAACAGGTACAAGGAGCTCCTACAATGAGCAGTTCTTC. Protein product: CASIGPGLAGPTGTRSSYNEQFF.

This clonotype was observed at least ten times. This chain's CDR3 is CSASRDSNSPLHF. The DNA of the CDR3 is TGCAGTGCTAGCCGGGACAGTAATTCACCCCTCCACTTT. The chain uses TRBV20-1 and TRBJ1-6; 7 bases line up with TRBD1. Germline V gene sequence: CDR1 DFQATT, CDR2 SNEGSKA (reference sequence). The CDR3 has 13 residues. V lost 3 bases, J lost 6 bases, and 2 bases stayed unmatched.

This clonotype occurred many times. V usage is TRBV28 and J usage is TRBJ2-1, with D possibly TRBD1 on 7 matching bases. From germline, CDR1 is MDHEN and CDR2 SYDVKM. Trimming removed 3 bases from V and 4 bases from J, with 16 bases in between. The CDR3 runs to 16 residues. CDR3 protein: CASSFPGGRTYNEQFF. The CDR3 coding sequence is TGTGCCAGCAGTTTTCCAGGGGGGAGGACATACAATGAGCAGTTCTTC. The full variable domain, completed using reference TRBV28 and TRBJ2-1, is DVKVTQSSRYLVKRTGEKVFLECVQDMDHENMFWYRQDPGLGLRLIYFSYDVKMKEKGDIPEGYSVSREKKERFSLILESASTNQTSMYLCASSFPGGRTYNEQFFGPGTRLTVL.

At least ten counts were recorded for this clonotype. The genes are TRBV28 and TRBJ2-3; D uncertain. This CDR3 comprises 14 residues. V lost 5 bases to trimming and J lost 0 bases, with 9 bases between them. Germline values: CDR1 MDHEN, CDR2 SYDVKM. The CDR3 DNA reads TGTGCCAGCAGTGTACTAACCAGCACAGATACGCAGTATTTT. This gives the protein CASSVLTSTDTQYF.

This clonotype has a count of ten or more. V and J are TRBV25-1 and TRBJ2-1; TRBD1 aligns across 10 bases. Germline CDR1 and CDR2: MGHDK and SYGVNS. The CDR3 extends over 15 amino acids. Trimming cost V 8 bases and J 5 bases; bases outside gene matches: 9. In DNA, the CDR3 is TGTGCCAGCCAACCGGGACAGGGGTCCCACAATGAGCAGTTCTTC. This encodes CASQPGQGSHNEQFF.

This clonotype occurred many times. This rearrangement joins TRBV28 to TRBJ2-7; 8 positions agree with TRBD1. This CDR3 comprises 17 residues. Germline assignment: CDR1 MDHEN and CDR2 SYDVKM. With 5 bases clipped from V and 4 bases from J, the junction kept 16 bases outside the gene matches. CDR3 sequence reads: CASSLRSGTGWGYEQYF. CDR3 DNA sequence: TGTGCCAGCAGTCTTCGCTCCGGGACAGGTTGGGGATACGAGCAGTACTTC. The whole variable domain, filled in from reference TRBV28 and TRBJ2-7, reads DVKVTQSSRYLVKRTGEKVFLECVQDMDHENMFWYRQDPGLGLRLIYFSYDVKMKEKGDIPEGYSVSREKKERFSLILESASTNQTSMYLCASSLRSGTGWGYEQYFGPGTRLTVT.

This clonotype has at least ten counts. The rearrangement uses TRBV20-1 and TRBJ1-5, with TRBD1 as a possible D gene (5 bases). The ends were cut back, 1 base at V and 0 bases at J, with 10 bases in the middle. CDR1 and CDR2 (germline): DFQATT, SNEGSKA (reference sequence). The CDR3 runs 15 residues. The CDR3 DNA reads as TGCAGTGCTAGAGTTCCGGGGGATAGCAATCAGCCCCAGCATTTT. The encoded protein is CSARVPGDSNQPQHF.

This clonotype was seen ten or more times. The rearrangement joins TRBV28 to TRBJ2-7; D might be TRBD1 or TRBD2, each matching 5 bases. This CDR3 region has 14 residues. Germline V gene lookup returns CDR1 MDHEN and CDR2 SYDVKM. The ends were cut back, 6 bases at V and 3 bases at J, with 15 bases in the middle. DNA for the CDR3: TGTGCCAGCAGCGGGACGGACCACTACTACGAGCAGTACTTC. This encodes CASSGTDHYYEQYF.

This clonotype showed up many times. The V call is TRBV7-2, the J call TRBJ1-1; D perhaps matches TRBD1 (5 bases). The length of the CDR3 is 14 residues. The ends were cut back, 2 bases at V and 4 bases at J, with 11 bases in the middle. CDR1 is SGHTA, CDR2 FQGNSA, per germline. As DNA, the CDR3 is TGTGCCAGCAGCTTAAATGTGAGGGGCACTGAAGCTTTCTTT. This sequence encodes CASSLNVRGTEAFF.

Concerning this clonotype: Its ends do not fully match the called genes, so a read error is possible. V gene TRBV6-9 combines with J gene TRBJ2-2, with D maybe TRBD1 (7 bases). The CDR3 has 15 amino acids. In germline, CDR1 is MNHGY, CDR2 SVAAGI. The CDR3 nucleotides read TGTGCCAGCAGCTATTCGGCAGGGGGGTCCGGGGAGCTGTTTTTT. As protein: CASSYSAGGSGELFF.

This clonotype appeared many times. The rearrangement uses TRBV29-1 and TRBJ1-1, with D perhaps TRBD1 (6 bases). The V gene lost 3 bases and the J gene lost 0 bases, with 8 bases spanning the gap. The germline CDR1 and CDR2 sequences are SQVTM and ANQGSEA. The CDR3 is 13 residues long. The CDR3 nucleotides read TGCAGCGTTGAGTGGGGGCTGAACACTGAAGCTTTCTTT. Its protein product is CSVEWGLNTEAFF.

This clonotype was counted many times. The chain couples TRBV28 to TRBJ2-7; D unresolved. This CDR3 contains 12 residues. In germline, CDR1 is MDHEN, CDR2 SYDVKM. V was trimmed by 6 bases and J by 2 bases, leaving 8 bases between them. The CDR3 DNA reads TGTGCCAGCAGGGATCGTCCCTACGAGCAGTACTTC. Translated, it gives CASRDRPYEQYF.

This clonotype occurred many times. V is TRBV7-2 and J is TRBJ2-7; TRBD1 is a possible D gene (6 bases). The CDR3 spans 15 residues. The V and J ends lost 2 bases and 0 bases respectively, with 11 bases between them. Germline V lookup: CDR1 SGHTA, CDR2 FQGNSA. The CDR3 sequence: CASSLFQGYSYEQYF. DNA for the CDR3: TGTGCCAGCAGCTTATTCCAGGGGTACTCCTACGAGCAGTACTTC.

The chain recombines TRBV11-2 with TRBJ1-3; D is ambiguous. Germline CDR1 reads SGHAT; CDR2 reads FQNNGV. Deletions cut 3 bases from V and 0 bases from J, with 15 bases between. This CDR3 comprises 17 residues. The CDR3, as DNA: TGTGCCAGCAGCTTCCTACCTGGAGGGAGCTCTGGAAACACCATATATTTT. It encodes CASSFLPGGSSGNTIYF.

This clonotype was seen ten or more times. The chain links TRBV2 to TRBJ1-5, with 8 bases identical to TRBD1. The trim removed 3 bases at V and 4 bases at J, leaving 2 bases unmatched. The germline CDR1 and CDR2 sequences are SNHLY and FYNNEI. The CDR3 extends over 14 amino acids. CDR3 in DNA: TGTGCCAGCAGTGACAGGGGGCCTAATCAGCCCCAGCATTTT. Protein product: CASSDRGPNQPQHF.

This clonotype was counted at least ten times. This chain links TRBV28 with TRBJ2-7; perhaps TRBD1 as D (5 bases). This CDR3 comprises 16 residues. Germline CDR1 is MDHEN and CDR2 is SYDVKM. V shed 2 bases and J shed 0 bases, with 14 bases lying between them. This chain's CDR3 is CASSLGDRRSSYEQYF. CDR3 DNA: TGTGCCAGCAGTTTAGGTGACAGAAGGAGCTCCTACGAGCAGTACTTC.

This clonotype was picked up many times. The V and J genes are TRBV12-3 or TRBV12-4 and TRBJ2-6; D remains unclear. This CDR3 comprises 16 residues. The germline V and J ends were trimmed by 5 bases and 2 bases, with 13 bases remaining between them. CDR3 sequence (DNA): TGTGCCAGCAGTCCCGGACCCCACGCTGGGGCCAACGTCCTGACTTTC. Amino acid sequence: CASSPGPHAGANVLTF.

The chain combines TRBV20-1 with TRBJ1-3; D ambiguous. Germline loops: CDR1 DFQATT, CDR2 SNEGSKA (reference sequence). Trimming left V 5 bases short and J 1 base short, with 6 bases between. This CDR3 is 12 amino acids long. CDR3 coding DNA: TGCAGTGCTCAATATTCTGGAAACACCATATATTTT. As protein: CSAQYSGNTIYF.

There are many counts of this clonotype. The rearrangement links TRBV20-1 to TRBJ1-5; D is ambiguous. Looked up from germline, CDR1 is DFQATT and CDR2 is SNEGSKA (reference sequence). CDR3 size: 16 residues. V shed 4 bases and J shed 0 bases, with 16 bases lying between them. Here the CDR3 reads CSAIRWGGNSNQPQHF. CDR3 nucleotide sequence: TGCAGTGCTATCCGGTGGGGAGGAAATAGCAATCAGCCCCAGCATTTT.

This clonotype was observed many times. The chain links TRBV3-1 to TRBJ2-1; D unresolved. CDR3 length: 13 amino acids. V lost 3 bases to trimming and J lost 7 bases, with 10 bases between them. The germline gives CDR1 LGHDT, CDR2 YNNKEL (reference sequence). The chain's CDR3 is CASSQLAVNEQFF. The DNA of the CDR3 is TGTGCCAGCAGCCAGTTGGCTGTGAATGAGCAGTTCTTC.

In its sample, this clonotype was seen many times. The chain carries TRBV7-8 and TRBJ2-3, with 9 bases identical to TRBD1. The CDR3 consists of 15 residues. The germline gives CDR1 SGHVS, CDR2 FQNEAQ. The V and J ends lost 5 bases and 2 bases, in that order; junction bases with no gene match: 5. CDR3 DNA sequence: TGTGCCAGCAGCCCGACAGGGGGATACACAGATACGCAGTATTTT. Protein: CASSPTGGYTDTQYF.

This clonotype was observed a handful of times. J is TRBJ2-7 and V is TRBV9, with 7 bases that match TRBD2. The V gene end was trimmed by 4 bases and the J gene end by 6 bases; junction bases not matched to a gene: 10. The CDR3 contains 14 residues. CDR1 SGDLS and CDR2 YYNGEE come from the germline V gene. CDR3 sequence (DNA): TGTGCCAGCAGCCTTCAACCGGGGGGTCCCGAGCAGTACTTC. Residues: CASSLQPGGPEQYF. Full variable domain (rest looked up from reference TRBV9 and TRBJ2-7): DSGVTQTPKHLITATGQRVTLRCSPRSGDLSVYWYQQSLDQGLQFLIQYYNGEERAKGNILERFSAQQFPDLHSELNLSSLELGDSALYFCASSLQPGGPEQYFGPGTRLTVT.

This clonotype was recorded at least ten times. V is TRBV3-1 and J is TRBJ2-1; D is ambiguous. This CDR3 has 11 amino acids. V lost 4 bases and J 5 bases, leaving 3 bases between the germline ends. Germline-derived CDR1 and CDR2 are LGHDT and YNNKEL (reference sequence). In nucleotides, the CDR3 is TGTGCCAGCAGCCTCCACAATGAGCAGTTCTTC. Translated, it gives CASSLHNEQFF.

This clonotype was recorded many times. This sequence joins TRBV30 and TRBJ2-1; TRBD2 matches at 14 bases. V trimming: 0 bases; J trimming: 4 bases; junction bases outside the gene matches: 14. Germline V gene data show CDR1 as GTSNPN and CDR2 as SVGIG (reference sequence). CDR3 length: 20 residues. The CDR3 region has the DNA TGTGCCTGGAGTGTGTTTCCGGGACAGCGGACTAGCGGGAGGTACAATGAGCAGTTCTTC. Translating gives CAWSVFPGQRTSGRYNEQFF.

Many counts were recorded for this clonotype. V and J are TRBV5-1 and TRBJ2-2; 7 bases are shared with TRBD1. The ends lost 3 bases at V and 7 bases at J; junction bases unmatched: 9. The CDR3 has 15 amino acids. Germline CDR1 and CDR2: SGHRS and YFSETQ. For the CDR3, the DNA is TGCGCCAGCAGCTGGAACACAGGGGTTGGCGGGGAGCTGTTTTTT. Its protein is CASSWNTGVGGELFF.

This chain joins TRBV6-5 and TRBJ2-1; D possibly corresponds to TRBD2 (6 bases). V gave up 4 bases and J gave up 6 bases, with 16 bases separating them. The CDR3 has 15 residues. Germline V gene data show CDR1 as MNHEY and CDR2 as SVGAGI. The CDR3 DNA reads TGTGCCAGCAGTTTATTAGCGGCTGGAACCAATGAGCAGTTCTTC. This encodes CASSLLAAGTNEQFF.

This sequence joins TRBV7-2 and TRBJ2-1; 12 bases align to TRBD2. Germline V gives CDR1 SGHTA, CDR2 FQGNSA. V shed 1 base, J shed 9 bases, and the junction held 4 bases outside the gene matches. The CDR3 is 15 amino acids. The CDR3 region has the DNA TGTGCCAGCAGCTTAGAACTAGCGGGAGGAGGTGAGCAGTTCTTC. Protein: CASSLELAGGGEQFF.

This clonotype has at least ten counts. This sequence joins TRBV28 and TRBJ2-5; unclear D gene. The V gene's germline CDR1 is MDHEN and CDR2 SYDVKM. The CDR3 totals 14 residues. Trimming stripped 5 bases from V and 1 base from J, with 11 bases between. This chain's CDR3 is CASSPLRFQETQYF. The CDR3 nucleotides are TGTGCCAGCAGTCCCCTCCGATTCCAAGAGACCCAGTACTTC.

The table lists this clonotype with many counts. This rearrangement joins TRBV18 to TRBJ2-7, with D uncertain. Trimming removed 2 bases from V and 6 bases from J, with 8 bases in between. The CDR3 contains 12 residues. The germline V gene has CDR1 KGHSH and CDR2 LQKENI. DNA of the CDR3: TGTGCCAGCTCACCAAGACAAGGCGAGCAGTACTTC. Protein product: CASSPRQGEQYF.

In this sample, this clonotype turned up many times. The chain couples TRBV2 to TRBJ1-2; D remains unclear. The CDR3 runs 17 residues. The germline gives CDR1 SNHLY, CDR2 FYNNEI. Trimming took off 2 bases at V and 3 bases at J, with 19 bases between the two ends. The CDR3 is CASSEYGWEVTDYGYTF. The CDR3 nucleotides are TGTGCCAGCAGTGAATACGGATGGGAGGTCACTGACTATGGCTACACCTTC.

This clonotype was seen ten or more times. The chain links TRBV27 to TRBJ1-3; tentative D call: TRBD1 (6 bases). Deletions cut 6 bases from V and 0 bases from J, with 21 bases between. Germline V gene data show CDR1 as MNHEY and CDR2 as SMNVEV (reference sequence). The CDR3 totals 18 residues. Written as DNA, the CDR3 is TGTGCCAGCAGCTATTCTGACTACAGGGACCTCTCTGGAAACACCATATATTTT. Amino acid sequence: CASSYSDYRDLSGNTIYF.